These 24 T cell receptor beta chains were all obtained from the same sample, sequenced in a study of OX40 agonist ivuxolimab in advanced cancers. The library was generated by the immunoSEQ multiplex PCR assay. TCRdb carries this immuneACCESS record with in-frame sequences only. Its versions omit some clonotypes, under half of them owing to an unresolved V gene in the studies checked, with the rest unexplained. In this sample the table shows roughly 70,000 clones, around 85% of which occur a single time. 0.75% of the sample goes to the ten largest clones. The specimen was CD4+ or CD8+ T cells sorted from blood, collected in a trial of the OX40 agonist ivuxolimab. Every receptor here comes from an adult with an advanced solid tumor such as melanoma, head and neck, liver or kidney cancer.

The chain joins TRBV28 to TRBJ1-4, with 9 bases aligning to TRBD1. CDR1 MDHEN and CDR2 SYDVKM come from the germline V gene. The CDR3 extends over 15 amino acids. The trim removed 3 bases at V and 8 bases at J, leaving 7 bases unmatched. Here the CDR3 reads CASSFPGQGREKLFF. The CDR3 nucleotides are TGTGCCAGCAGTTTCCCGGGACAGGGAAGGGAAAAACTGTTTTTT. Looking up the rest from reference TRBV28 and TRBJ1-4 gives the full variable domain: DVKVTQSSRYLVKRTGEKVFLECVQDMDHENMFWYRQDPGLGLRLIYFSYDVKMKEKGDIPEGYSVSREKKERFSLILESASTNQTSMYLCASSFPGQGREKLFFGSGTQLSVL.

The gene calls are TRBV6-5 and TRBJ1-4; D is perhaps TRBD1 (5 bases). The CDR3 has 14 amino acids. The V gene lost 7 bases and the J gene lost 6 bases, with 15 bases spanning the gap. Germline V gives CDR1 MNHEY, CDR2 SVGAGI. The CDR3 bases are TGTGCCAGCAAAAGGACAATGTTAGATGAAAAACTGTTTTTT. Translating gives CASKRTMLDEKLFF.

The chain couples TRBV4-2 to TRBJ2-2; 7 positions agree with TRBD2. The CDR3 extends over 18 amino acids. Germline V lookup: CDR1 LGHNA, CDR2 YNFKEQ. With 1 base clipped from V and 0 bases from J, the junction kept 8 bases outside the gene matches. This chain's CDR3 is CASSQGTRGEANTGELFF. The CDR3 nucleotides are TGTGCCAGCAGCCAAGGGACCCGGGGGGAGGCGAACACCGGGGAGCTGTTTTTT.

This clone was detected once. V and J are TRBV30 and TRBJ1-4; D call uncertain. The CDR3 contains 16 residues. V was clipped by 1 base and J by 0 bases, with 12 bases between them. CDR1 is GTSNPN and CDR2 is SVGIG in the germline V gene (reference sequence). The CDR3 region is CAWSDRRIATNEKLFF. The CDR3 bases are TGTGCCTGGAGTGACAGACGGATTGCAACTAATGAAAAACTGTTTTTT.

The rearrangement links TRBV7-9 to TRBJ2-4; D gene uncertain. The CDR3 runs 13 residues. V lost 5 bases and J 6 bases, leaving 11 bases between the germline ends. In germline, CDR1 is SEHNR, CDR2 FQNEAQ (reference sequence). The CDR3 loop reads CASSPPSGNIQYF. The CDR3 region has the DNA TGTGCCAGCAGCCCCCCCTCGGGAAACATTCAGTACTTC. Based on the CDR3 plus reference TRBV7-9 and TRBJ2-4, the full variable domain is DTGVSQNPRHKITKRGQNVTFRCDPISEHNRLYWYRQTLGQGPEFLTYFQNEAQLEKSRLLSDRFSAERPKGSFSTLEIQRTEQGDSAMYLCASSPPSGNIQYFGAGTRLSVL.

J is TRBJ2-3 and V is TRBV11-1; D is uncertain. The CDR3 has 14 amino acids. Trimming pared 6 bases from V and 3 bases from J, leaving 13 bases between. The V gene's germline CDR1 is SGHAT and CDR2 FQDESV (reference sequence). This CDR3 reads CASRPGRATDTQYF. CDR3 nucleotides: TGTGCCAGCAGACCCGGTCGGGCGACAGATACGCAGTATTTT.

The chain uses TRBV6-5 and TRBJ2-7; D unclear. The CDR3 length is 11 residues. Trimming took 9 bases from V and 8 from J, leaving 14 bases between them. CDR1 and CDR2 (germline): MNHEY, SVGAGI. The CDR3 loop reads CASGPKSQQYF. CDR3 nucleotides: TGTGCCAGTGGACCGAAATCACAGCAGTACTTC.

This rearrangement joins TRBV6-5 to TRBJ2-7; the match to TRBD1 covers 8 bases. V was pared by 5 bases and J by 7 bases, with 4 bases of the junction left unmatched. The CDR3 consists of 12 residues. Looked up from germline, CDR1 is MNHEY and CDR2 is SVGAGI. The CDR3 loop is CASSLDREEQYF. The CDR3, as DNA: TGTGCCAGCAGTCTGGACAGGGAAGAGCAGTACTTC.

This clone was counted only a few times. The chain links TRBV27 to TRBJ2-5; D may be TRBD1 or TRBD2 (5 bases each). The germline V gene has CDR1 MNHEY and CDR2 SMNVEV (reference sequence). V was shortened by 5 bases and J by 9 bases, with 19 bases between the two germline ends. The CDR3 totals 14 residues. Written as DNA, the CDR3 is TGTGCCAGCAGTCCGGGACGAGATCCCGCGGCCCAGTACTTC. Residues: CASSPGRDPAAQYF.

The CDR3 region is CASSADRVAKNIQYF. The DNA of the CDR3 is TGTGCCAGCTCAGCGGACAGGGTAGCCAAAAACATTCAGTACTTC. This rearrangement joins TRBV18 to TRBJ2-4; 8 nucleotides agree with TRBD1. CDR1 and CDR2 (germline): KGHSH, LQKENI. This CDR3 is built from 15 residues. With 5 bases clipped from V and 0 bases from J, the junction kept 3 bases outside the gene matches. The whole variable domain, filled in from reference TRBV18 and TRBJ2-4, reads NAGVMQNPRHLVRRRGQEARLRCSPMKGHSHVYWYRQLPEEGLKFMVYLQKENIIDESGMPKERFSAEFPKEGPSILRIQQVVRGDSAAYFCASSADRVAKNIQYFGAGTRLSVL.

This chain joins TRBV5-8 and TRBJ1-2; no reliable D call. The CDR3 covers 14 residues. The V end lost 0 bases, the J end lost 3 bases, and 9 bases lay between the germline ends. Germline V gene sequence: CDR1 SGHTS, CDR2 YDEGEE. The CDR3 reads CASSLGGSYYGYTF. The CDR3 coding sequence is TGTGCCAGCAGCTTGGGAGGCAGCTACTATGGCTACACCTTC.

The genes are TRBV5-1 and TRBJ1-1; 7 bases are shared with TRBD1. V gave up 3 bases and J gave up 5 bases; unmatched junction bases: 7. The CDR3 totals 14 residues. Per germline, CDR1 SGHRS and CDR2 YFSETQ. CDR3 DNA: TGCGCCAGCAGCTCCGACAGGGTCTGGACTGAAGCTTTCTTT. Translation gives CASSSDRVWTEAFF.

The rearrangement uses TRBV2 and TRBJ1-6, with 11 bases that match TRBD1. The V and J ends lost 1 base and 10 bases, in that order; junction bases with no gene match: 0. Per the germline V gene, CDR1 is SNHLY and CDR2 is FYNNEI. The CDR3 covers 14 residues. The CDR3 nucleotides are TGTGCCAGCAGTGAAGGGGACAGGGGGTCACCCCTCCACTTT. Translating it yields CASSEGDRGSPLHF.

A few counts support this clone. The chain employs TRBV20-1 and TRBJ1-4; D unclear. The CDR3 spans 11 residues. Germline V lookup: CDR1 DFQATT, CDR2 SNEGSKA (reference sequence). V was cut by 3 bases and J by 8 bases, with 7 bases left in between. CDR3 DNA: TGCAGTGCTAGCCGCGGCGAAAAACTGTTTTTT. It encodes CSASRGEKLFF.

The gene calls are TRBV18 and TRBJ1-4; no firm D call. CDR1 KGHSH and CDR2 LQKENI come from the germline V gene. The V end lost 2 bases, the J end lost 1 base, and 14 bases lay between the germline ends. The length of the CDR3 is 17 residues. This chain's CDR3 is CASSPISLRETNEKLFF. In DNA, the CDR3 is TGTGCCAGCTCACCAATCAGCCTGCGAGAAACTAATGAAAAACTGTTTTTT.

The chain combines TRBV6-5 with TRBJ1-1; D gene unclear. Germline CDR1 is MNHEY and CDR2 is SVGAGI. Deletions cut 2 bases from V and 8 bases from J, with 15 bases between. CDR3 length: 14 residues. The CDR3 protein is CASSYTSNTGEAFF. DNA for the CDR3: TGTGCCAGCAGTTACACGAGTAACACCGGCGAAGCTTTCTTT.

The rearrangement uses TRBV30 and TRBJ1-1; the match to TRBD1 covers 7 bases. Losses at the gene ends were 8 bases for V and 4 bases for J; bases not matched to a gene: 13. Germline-derived CDR1 and CDR2 are GTSNPN and SVGIG (reference sequence). The CDR3 has 14 residues. The CDR3 loop is CAAARGLDGTEAFF. CDR3 nucleotides: TGTGCCGCGGCGAGGGGGCTTGATGGCACTGAAGCTTTCTTT.

The rearrangement uses TRBV28 and TRBJ1-4; D is ambiguous. Germline-derived CDR1 and CDR2 are MDHEN and SYDVKM. The V gene lost 5 bases and the J gene lost 4 bases, with 2 bases spanning the gap. The CDR3 sequence is 11 residues long. CDR3: CASSLNEKLFF. The CDR3 DNA follows: TGTGCCAGCAGTCTTAATGAAAAACTGTTTTTT.

This chain joins TRBV2 and TRBJ1-2; D not certain. Germline CDR1 and CDR2: SNHLY and FYNNEI. The V and J ends lost 4 bases and 5 bases respectively, with 20 bases between them. The CDR3 runs to 16 residues. CDR3 coding DNA: TGTGCCAGCAGTGCGGTGGGCAGAAGCTTCGTTTATGGCTACACCTTC. It specifies CASSAVGRSFVYGYTF. Looking up the rest from reference TRBV2 and TRBJ1-2 gives the full variable domain: EPEVTQTPSHQVTQMGQEVILRCVPISNHLYFYWYRQILGQKVEFLVSFYNNEISEKSEIFDDQFSVERPDGSNFTLKIRSTKLEDSAMYFCASSAVGRSFVYGYTFGSGTRLTVV.

The chain carries TRBV18 and TRBJ1-5; D is possibly TRBD1 (5 bases). From germline, CDR1 is KGHSH and CDR2 LQKENI. CDR3 length: 15 residues. The ends were cut back, 1 base at V and 0 bases at J, with 7 bases in the middle. The CDR3 nucleotides are TGTGCCAGCTCACCACTGGGGGTTAGCAATCAGCCCCAGCATTTT. This sequence encodes CASSPLGVSNQPQHF.

This chain links TRBV7-2 with TRBJ2-7; D not certain. Trimming stripped 2 bases from V and 3 bases from J, with 11 bases between. The CDR3 loop spans 14 amino acids. Germline values: CDR1 SGHTA, CDR2 FQGNSA. CDR3 amino acids: CASSLNSRNYEQYF. CDR3 DNA sequence: TGTGCCAGCAGCTTAAATAGCCGAAACTACGAGCAGTACTTC.

This chain links TRBV9 with TRBJ1-3; D gene uncertain. This CDR3 comprises 14 residues. The V gene's germline CDR1 is SGDLS and CDR2 YYNGEE. Trimming pared 1 base from V and 0 bases from J, leaving 5 bases between. The CDR3 reads CASSVQHSGNTIYF. The CDR3 region has the DNA TGTGCCAGCAGCGTACAGCACTCTGGAAACACCATATATTTT.

V and J are TRBV7-2 and TRBJ1-4; D is unclear. The CDR3 runs to 14 residues. Per germline, CDR1 SGHTA and CDR2 FQGNSA. V was clipped by 2 bases and J by 6 bases, with 10 bases between them. CDR3 in DNA: TGTGCCAGCAGCTTATTGGGAGGGCATGAAAAACTGTTTTTT. It is translated as CASSLLGGHEKLFF.

In this sample, this clone turned up once. The rearrangement uses TRBV9 and TRBJ1-2; tentatively, D is TRBD1 (5 bases). CDR1 is SGDLS and CDR2 is YYNGEE in the germline V gene. V was cut by 6 bases and J by 7 bases, with 16 bases left in between. CDR3 length: 13 amino acids. The DNA of the CDR3 is TGTGCCAGCACCGAGGGGAGGTTCTCTGGCTACACCTTC. Translating gives CASTEGRFSGYTF.